What follows are 22 T cell receptor beta chains derived from one specimen sequenced in a study of cytomegalovirus exposure and HLA in healthy donors (dated by TCRdb to the late 2010s). Library generation was performed with the immunoSEQ multiplex PCR assay. A mixture of 60 forward primers for TCR Vbeta segments and 13 reverse primers for TCR Jbeta segments was used in the multiplex PCR. Here the immuneACCESS table is served through TCRdb, limited to in-frame sequences with V and J called. Missing clones are a known gap in these copies; in checked studies unresolved V genes cover under half, and the rest lacks a known reason. For this sample the table gives about 94,000 clones, of which around 66% were detected only once. The ten largest clonotypes hold roughly 3.9% of the sample. Sequenced sample: PBMCs. The receptors were sampled from a man younger than 45 in good health and CMV-seronegative.

This clone was counted a few times. The rearrangement uses TRBV2 and TRBJ2-2; 11 nucleotides line up with TRBD2. There are 17 residues in the CDR3. V shed 7 bases, J shed 3 bases, and the junction held 10 bases outside the gene matches. The germline V gene encodes CDR1 SNHLY and CDR2 FYNNEI. The CDR3 DNA reads TGTGCCAGCACCCTCGGTAGCGGGGGGGCGCACACCGGGGAGCTGTTTTTT. Protein: CASTLGSGGAHTGELFF.

The rearrangement joins TRBV30 to TRBJ2-3, with 14 bases fitting TRBD2. The J segment lost 7 bases and the V segment lost 4 bases, leaving 4 bases of the junction unmatched. This CDR3 has 14 amino acids. Germline V gives CDR1 GTSNPN, CDR2 SVGIG (reference sequence). CDR3 coding DNA: TGTGCCTGGAAGGGACTAGCGGGAGTAAATACGCAGTATTTT. It is translated as CAWKGLAGVNTQYF.

In its sample, this clone was seen a few times. This chain joins TRBV19 and TRBJ1-2; D ambiguous. The CDR3 consists of 12 residues. V was trimmed by 6 bases and J by 4 bases, leaving 9 bases between them. The V gene's germline CDR1 is LNHDA and CDR2 SQIVND (reference sequence). The DNA of the CDR3 is TGTGCCAGTAGAAGCGGGAGCTATGGCTACACCTTC. Its protein is CASRSGSYGYTF. Variable domain in full (rest from reference TRBV19 and TRBJ1-2): DGGITQSPKYLFRKEGQNVTLSCEQNLNHDAMYWYRQDPGQGLRLIYYSQIVNDFQKGDIAEGYSVSREKKESFPLTVTSAQKNPTAFYLCASRSGSYGYTFGSGTRLTVV.

CDR3 sequence (DNA): TGTGCCAGCAGTTCGGGACTAGCTGTGTACGAGCAGTACTTC. Its translation: CASSSGLAVYEQYF. The rearrangement links TRBV6-1 to TRBJ2-7, with 9 bases aligning to TRBD2. This CDR3 region has 14 residues. V shed 5 bases and J 4 bases; nucleotides not matched to a gene: 6. Germline V CDR1 and CDR2: MNHNS, SASEGT.

The V gene is TRBV30, the J gene TRBJ1-1, with D unclear. V dropped 3 bases and J dropped 4 bases, with 12 bases sitting between them. Germline-derived CDR1 and CDR2 are GTSNPN and SVGIG (reference sequence). The CDR3 spans 13 residues. CDR3 in amino acids: CAWSERSGTEAFF. The CDR3 coding sequence is TGTGCCTGGAGCGAGAGGTCGGGCACTGAAGCTTTCTTT.

This chain joins TRBV11-2 and TRBJ2-5, with TRBD1 matching 8 bases. This CDR3 is built from 14 residues. Trimming at V came to 0 bases and at J to 11 bases, leaving 8 bases not matched to a gene. CDR1 and CDR2 (germline): SGHAT, FQNNGV. The CDR3 nucleotides are TGTGCCAGCAGCTTAGATAGGACAGGGCGCAGGCAGTACTTC. Protein product: CASSLDRTGRRQYF.

V gene TRBV7-2 combines with J gene TRBJ2-5; D remains unclear. The germline V gene has CDR1 SGHTA and CDR2 FQGNSA. V lost 0 bases, J lost 1 base, and 6 bases lay in between. The CDR3 sequence is 14 residues long. The CDR3 loop reads CASSLARIQETQYF. The CDR3 DNA sequence: TGTGCCAGCAGCTTAGCCAGAATCCAAGAGACCCAGTACTTC.

The chain has TRBV21-1 and TRBJ1-6; TRBD1, the D gene given by the table, was not confirmed from the DNA. TRBV21-1 is noted as a pseudogene. The length of the CDR3 is 19 residues. The CDR3 DNA follows: TGTGCCAGCAGCCCTTTAGGGGACAGGGGTAAAGGGGAATTCCCACCCCTCCACTTT. This gives the protein CASSPLGDRGKGEFPPLHF.

The chain employs TRBV2 and TRBJ2-7; TRBD2 matches at 8 bases. This CDR3 has 15 amino acids. Losses at the gene ends were 5 bases for V and 3 bases for J; bases not matched to a gene: 9. Germline loops: CDR1 SNHLY, CDR2 FYNNEI. CDR3 protein: CASSYSGVLGYEQYF. The DNA of the CDR3 is TGTGCCAGCAGTTATAGCGGGGTATTGGGCTACGAGCAGTACTTC.

V gene TRBV4-2 combines with J gene TRBJ2-5; 9 nucleotides agree with TRBD2. The junction had 7 bases not matched to a gene; V was cut back by 0 bases and J by 5 bases. This CDR3 is 16 amino acids long. Germline loops: CDR1 LGHNA, CDR2 YNFKEQ. The CDR3 is CASSQDSAGGRETQYF. CDR3 coding DNA: TGTGCCAGCAGCCAAGATTCGGCGGGAGGGAGGGAGACCCAGTACTTC.

The gene calls are TRBV9 and TRBJ2-1, with 7 bases matching TRBD2. Germline V CDR1 and CDR2: SGDLS, YYNGEE. The CDR3 spans 16 residues. V trimming: 0 bases; J trimming: 2 bases; junction bases outside the gene matches: 5. CDR3 nucleotide sequence: TGTGCCAGCAGCGTAGCTGTGGGACTAACCTACAATGAGCAGTTCTTC. Amino acid sequence: CASSVAVGLTYNEQFF.

The V call is TRBV11-2, the J call TRBJ2-5; D possibly corresponds to TRBD2 (6 bases). The germline CDR1 and CDR2 sequences are SGHAT and FQNNGV. This CDR3 region has 16 residues. Trimming pared 1 base from V and 5 bases from J, leaving 17 bases between. The CDR3, as DNA: TGTGCCAGCAGCTTAGGGGCGGGCGGGGAGGACGAGACCCAGTACTTC. Protein sequence: CASSLGAGGEDETQYF.

The chain is built from TRBV25-1 and TRBJ1-1; D gene unclear. Per germline, CDR1 MGHDK and CDR2 SYGVNS. The CDR3 has 14 amino acids. V lost 4 bases to trimming and J lost 8 bases, with 17 bases between them. CDR3 DNA sequence: TGTGCCAGCAGTGCTTTTCTGGGCGCGGGGGAAGCTTTCTTT. The encoded protein is CASSAFLGAGEAFF.

This clone was counted a few times. This chain uses TRBV29-1 with TRBJ2-1; TRBD2 matches 10 bases. Germline V gives CDR1 SQVTM, CDR2 ANQGSEA. This CDR3 comprises 14 residues. Trimming removed 6 bases from V and 4 bases from J; junction bases left unmatched: 6. Here the CDR3 DNA reads TGCAGCGTCCCCGGACTAGCGGCATACAATGAGCAGTTCTTC. Its protein is CSVPGLAAYNEQFF.

This clone was picked up one time. The chain carries TRBV29-1 and TRBJ1-6, with D perhaps matching TRBD1 (5 bases). CDR3 length equals 12 residues. CDR1 and CDR2 from the germline V gene are SQVTM and ANQGSEA. Trimming pared 7 bases from V and 8 bases from J, leaving 12 bases between. CDR3 sequence: CSAGGGDSPLHF. CDR3 DNA: TGCAGCGCCGGGGGGGGTGATTCACCCCTCCACTTT.

This sequence joins TRBV19 and TRBJ2-1; D perhaps matches TRBD2 (7 bases). Germline CDR1 reads LNHDA; CDR2 reads SQIVND (reference sequence). CDR3 length: 16 amino acids. V lost 8 bases, J lost 0 bases, and 17 bases lay in between. In DNA form, the CDR3 reads TGTGCCAGTCGGGTATGGGGGGGCGCCTCCTACAATGAGCAGTTCTTC. Protein: CASRVWGGASYNEQFF.

This clone was recorded a few times. The chain uses TRBV19 and TRBJ1-5; D is unclear. The germline V gene has CDR1 LNHDA and CDR2 SQIVND (reference sequence). There are 18 residues in the CDR3. Trimming removed 2 bases at V and 0 bases at J, with 17 bases between. For the CDR3, the DNA is TGTGCCAGTAGTATAAGACACCACGGGAGTTATAGCAATCAGCCCCAGCATTTT. Encoded protein: CASSIRHHGSYSNQPQHF.

For this clone: One end of the junction fails to match germline, which may point to a read error. This chain uses TRBV6-5 with TRBJ1-6, with D maybe TRBD1 (5 bases). This CDR3 has 15 residues. The germline gives CDR1 MNHEY, CDR2 SVGAGI. CDR3 loop: CASSYTDSNNPPLHF. Here the CDR3 DNA reads TGTGCCAGCAGTTACACCGACAGTAATAATCCACCCCTCCACTTT.

The rearrangement joins TRBV15 to TRBJ2-3, with 10 nucleotides matching TRBD1. Germline V gene sequence: CDR1 LNHNV, CDR2 YYDKDF (reference sequence). The CDR3 runs to 16 residues. The junction had 5 bases not matched to a gene; V was cut back by 0 bases and J by 5 bases. CDR3 bases: TGTGCCACCAGCAGAGATGTAGGGACAGGGGAAGATACGCAGTATTTT. Encoded protein: CATSRDVGTGEDTQYF.

The gene calls are TRBV5-6 and TRBJ2-5; D not certain. The CDR3 runs 13 residues. V lost 7 bases and J lost 5, with 15 bases in between. Germline lookup yields CDR1 SGHDT and CDR2 YYEEEE. CDR3 sequence reads: CASLDRRRETQYF. The CDR3 DNA is TGTGCCAGCCTAGACCGTCGACGGGAGACCCAGTACTTC.

The chain recombines TRBV4-2 with TRBJ2-3; perhaps TRBD1 as D (5 bases). Germline V gene lookup returns CDR1 LGHNA and CDR2 YNFKEQ. V was pared by 5 bases and J by 5 bases, with 11 bases between. The CDR3 runs to 13 residues. The CDR3 spells CASSGRQGDTQYF. The CDR3 bases are TGTGCCAGCAGCGGGCGGCAGGGAGATACGCAGTATTTT.

The CDR3 protein is CASSSGTSGGVEQYF. CDR3 in DNA: TGCGCCAGCAGTTCCGGGACTAGCGGGGGGGTGGAGCAGTACTTC. The chain couples TRBV5-1 to TRBJ2-7; the match to TRBD2 covers 16 bases. Unmatched junction bases numbered 6, after V lost 5 bases and J lost 7 bases. This CDR3 is built from 15 residues. The germline gives CDR1 SGHRS, CDR2 YFSETQ.